A single TCR beta chain is shown here with its context. Its antigen is unknown. The sample comes from a study of identical twins. Notes on the study in general: Twins' excess sharing was less marked for out-of-frame beta sequences. Models underestimated TCR alpha sharing (out-of-frame) in monozygotic twins.

This CDR3 comprises 15 residues. CDR1 is MNHEY, CDR2 SMNVEV, per germline (reference sequence). The germline V and J ends were trimmed by 5 bases and 1 base, with 9 bases remaining between them. From the 5' RACE reads, TCRdb called clonotypes with MiXCR, one entry per CDR3 protein. This table has approximately 700,000 distinct CDR3 sequences, 15% to 20% appearing once. These sequences were also reported in another study, on T cells expressing NK-cell markers. That paper states: These clonotypes additionally ranked first within the CD3+CD56-NKG2C+ fraction of a handful of donors.

The V call is TRBV27, the J call TRBJ2-6; D gene uncertain. The sequenced sample was PBMCs. The sequence came from a woman between 18 and 29 years old in good health. The CDR3 region is CASSGLGSGANVLTF. In DNA, the CDR3 is TGTGCCAGCAGTGGCCTCGGTTCTGGGGCCAACGTCCTGACTTTC.